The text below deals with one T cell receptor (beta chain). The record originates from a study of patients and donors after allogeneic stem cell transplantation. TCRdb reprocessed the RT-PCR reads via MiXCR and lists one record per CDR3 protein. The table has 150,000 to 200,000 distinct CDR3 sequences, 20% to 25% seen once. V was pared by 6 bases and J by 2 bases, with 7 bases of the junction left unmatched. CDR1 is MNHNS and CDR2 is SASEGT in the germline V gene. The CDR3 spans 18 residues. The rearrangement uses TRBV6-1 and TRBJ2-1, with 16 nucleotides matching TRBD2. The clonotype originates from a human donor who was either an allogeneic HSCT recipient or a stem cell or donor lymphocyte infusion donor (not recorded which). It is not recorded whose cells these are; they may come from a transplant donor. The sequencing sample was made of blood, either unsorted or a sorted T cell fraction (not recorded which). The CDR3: CASRSGTSGGAAYNEQFF. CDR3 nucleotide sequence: TGTGCCAGCAGATCCGGGACTAGCGGGGGGGCCGCCTACAATGAGCAGTTCTTC.